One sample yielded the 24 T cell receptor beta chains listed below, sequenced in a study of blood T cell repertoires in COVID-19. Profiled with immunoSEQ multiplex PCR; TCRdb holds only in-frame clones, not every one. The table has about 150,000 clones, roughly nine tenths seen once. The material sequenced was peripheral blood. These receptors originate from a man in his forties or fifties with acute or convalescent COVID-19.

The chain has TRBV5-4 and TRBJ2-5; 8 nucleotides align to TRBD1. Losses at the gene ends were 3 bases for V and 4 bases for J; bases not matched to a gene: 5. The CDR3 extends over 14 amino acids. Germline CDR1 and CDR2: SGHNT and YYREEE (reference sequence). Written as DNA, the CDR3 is TGTGCCAGCAGCTCGGGACAGGACCGAGAGACCCAGTACTTC. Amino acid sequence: CASSSGQDRETQYF. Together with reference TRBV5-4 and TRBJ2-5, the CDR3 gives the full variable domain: ETGVTQSPTHLIKTRGQQVTLRCSSQSGHNTVSWYQQALGQGPQFIFQYYREEENGRGNFPPRFSGLQFPNYSSELNVNALELDDSALYLCASSSGQDRETQYFGPGTRLLVL.

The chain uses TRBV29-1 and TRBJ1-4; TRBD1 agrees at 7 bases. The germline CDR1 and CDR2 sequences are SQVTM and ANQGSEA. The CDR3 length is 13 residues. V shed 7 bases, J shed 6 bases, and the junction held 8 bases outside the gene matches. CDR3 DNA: TGCAGCGCCGTACAGAGGGGGCATGAAAAACTGTTTTTT. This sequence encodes CSAVQRGHEKLFF.

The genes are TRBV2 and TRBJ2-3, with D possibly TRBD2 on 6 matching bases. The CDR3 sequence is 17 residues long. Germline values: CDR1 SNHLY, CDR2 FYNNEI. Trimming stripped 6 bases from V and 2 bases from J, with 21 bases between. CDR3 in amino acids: CASRRTNIGDPTDTQYF. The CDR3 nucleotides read TGTGCCAGCAGGAGGACTAACATCGGAGACCCCACAGATACGCAGTATTTT.

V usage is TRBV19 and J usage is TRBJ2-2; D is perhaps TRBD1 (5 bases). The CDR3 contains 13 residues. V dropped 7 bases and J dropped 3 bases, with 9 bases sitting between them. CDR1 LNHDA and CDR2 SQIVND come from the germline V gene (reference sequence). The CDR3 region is CASNGADTGELFF. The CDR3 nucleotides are TGTGCCAGTAATGGGGCGGACACCGGGGAGCTGTTTTTT. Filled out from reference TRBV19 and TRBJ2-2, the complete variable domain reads DGGITQSPKYLFRKEGQNVTLSCEQNLNHDAMYWYRQDPGQGLRLIYYSQIVNDFQKGDIAEGYSVSREKKESFPLTVTSAQKNPTAFYLCASNGADTGELFFGEGSRLTVL.

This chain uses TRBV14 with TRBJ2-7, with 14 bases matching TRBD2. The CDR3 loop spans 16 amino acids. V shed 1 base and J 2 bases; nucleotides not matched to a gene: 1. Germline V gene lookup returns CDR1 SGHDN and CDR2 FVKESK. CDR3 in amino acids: CASSQGGLAGAYEQYF. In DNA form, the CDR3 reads TGTGCCAGCAGCCAAGGGGGACTAGCGGGAGCCTACGAGCAGTACTTC.

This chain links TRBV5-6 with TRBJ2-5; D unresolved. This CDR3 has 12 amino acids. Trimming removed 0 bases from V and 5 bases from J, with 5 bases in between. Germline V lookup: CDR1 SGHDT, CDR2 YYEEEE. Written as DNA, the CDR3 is TGTGCCAGCAGCTTGGCGCAGGAGACCCAGTACTTC. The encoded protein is CASSLAQETQYF.

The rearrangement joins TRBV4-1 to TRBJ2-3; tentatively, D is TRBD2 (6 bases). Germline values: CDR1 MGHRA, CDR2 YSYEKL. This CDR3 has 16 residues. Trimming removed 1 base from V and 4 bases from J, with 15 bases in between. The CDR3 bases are TGCGCCAGCAGCCAAGTATCGGGGGTTGCGTCAGATACGCAGTATTTT. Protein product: CASSQVSGVASDTQYF.

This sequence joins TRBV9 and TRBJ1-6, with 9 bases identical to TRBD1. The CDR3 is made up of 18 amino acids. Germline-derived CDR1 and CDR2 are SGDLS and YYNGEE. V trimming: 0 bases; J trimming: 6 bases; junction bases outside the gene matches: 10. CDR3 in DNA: TGTGCCAGCAGCGTAGGCCCCCGGGGACAGGGCAGTAATTCACCCCTCCACTTT. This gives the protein CASSVGPRGQGSNSPLHF.

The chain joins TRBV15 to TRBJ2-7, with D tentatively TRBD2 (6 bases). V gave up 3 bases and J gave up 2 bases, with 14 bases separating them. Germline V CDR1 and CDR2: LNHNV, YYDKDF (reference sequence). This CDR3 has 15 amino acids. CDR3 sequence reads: CATSSSGTAPYEQYF. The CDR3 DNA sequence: TGTGCCACCAGCAGTAGCGGAACCGCCCCCTACGAGCAGTACTTC.

The CDR3 protein is CASSFSGQSYEQYV. The DNA for the CDR3 is TGTGCCAGCAGCTTCTCGGGACAGTCCTACGAGCAGTACGTC. V and J are TRBV5-5 and TRBJ2-7; 7 nucleotides line up with TRBD1. Germline V gene sequence: CDR1 SGHKS, CDR2 YYEKEE (reference sequence). Unmatched junction bases numbered 3, after V lost 2 bases and J lost 1 base. The CDR3 has 14 residues.

As DNA, the CDR3 is TGTGCCAGCAGTTTAACGTTCAGGACTGAAGCTTTCTTT. Translated: CASSLTFRTEAFF. V gene TRBV6-5 combines with J gene TRBJ1-1; the D is unclear. The CDR3 sequence is 13 residues long. Germline V CDR1 and CDR2: MNHEY, SVGAGI. The V gene lost 4 bases and the J gene lost 5 bases, with 11 bases spanning the gap.

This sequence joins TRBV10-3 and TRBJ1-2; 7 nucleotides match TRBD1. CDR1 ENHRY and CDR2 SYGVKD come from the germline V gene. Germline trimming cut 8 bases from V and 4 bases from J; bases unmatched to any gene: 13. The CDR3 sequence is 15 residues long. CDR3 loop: CAIQLSGGPGYGYTF. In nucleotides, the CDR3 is TGTGCCATCCAACTGTCAGGGGGGCCTGGCTATGGCTACACCTTC.

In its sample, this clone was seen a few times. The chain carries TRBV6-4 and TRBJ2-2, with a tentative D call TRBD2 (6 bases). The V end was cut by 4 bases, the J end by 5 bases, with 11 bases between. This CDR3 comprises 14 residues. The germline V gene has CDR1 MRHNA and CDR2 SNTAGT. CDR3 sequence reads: CASSATGGTGELFF. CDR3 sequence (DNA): TGTGCCAGCAGTGCCACTGGGGGGACCGGGGAGCTGTTTTTT.

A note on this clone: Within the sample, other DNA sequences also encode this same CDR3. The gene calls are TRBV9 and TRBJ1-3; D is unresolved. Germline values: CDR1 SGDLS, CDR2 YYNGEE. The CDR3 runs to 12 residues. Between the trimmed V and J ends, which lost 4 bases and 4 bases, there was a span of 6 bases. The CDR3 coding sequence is TGTGCCAGCAGCCCGAGGGGAAACACCATATATTTT. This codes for CASSPRGNTIYF.

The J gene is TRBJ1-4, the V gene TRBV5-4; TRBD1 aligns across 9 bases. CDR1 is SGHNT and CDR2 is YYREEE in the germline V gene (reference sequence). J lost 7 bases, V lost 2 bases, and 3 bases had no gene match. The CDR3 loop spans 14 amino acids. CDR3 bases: TGTGCCAGCAGCTTTGGACAGGGGACTGAAAAACTGTTTTTT. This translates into CASSFGQGTEKLFF.

The chain's CDR3 is CASSWGQGWRGTGELFF. The CDR3 DNA reads TGCGCCAGCAGCTGGGGACAGGGTTGGAGAGGGACCGGGGAGCTGTTTTTT. The chain uses TRBV5-1 and TRBJ2-2, with 9 bases aligning to TRBD1. Germline V lookup: CDR1 SGHRS, CDR2 YFSETQ. V shed 3 bases and J 5 bases; nucleotides not matched to a gene: 11. The CDR3 loop spans 17 amino acids.

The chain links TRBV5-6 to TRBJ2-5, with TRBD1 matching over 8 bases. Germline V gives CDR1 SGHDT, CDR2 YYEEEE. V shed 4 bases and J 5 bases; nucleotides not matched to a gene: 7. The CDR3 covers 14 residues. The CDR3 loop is CASSATGVRETQYF. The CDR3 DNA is TGTGCCAGCAGCGCGACAGGGGTGAGGGAGACCCAGTACTTC.

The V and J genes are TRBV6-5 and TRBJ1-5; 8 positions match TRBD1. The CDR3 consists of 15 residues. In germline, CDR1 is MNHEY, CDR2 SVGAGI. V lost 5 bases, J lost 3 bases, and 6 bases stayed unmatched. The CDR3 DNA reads TGTGCCAGCAGTCCCAGGGGGCACGACAATCAGCCCCAGCATTTT. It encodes CASSPRGHDNQPQHF.

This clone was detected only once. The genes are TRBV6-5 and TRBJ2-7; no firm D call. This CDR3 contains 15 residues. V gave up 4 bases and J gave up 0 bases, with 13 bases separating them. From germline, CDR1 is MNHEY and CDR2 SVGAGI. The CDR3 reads CASSSPRASSYEQYV. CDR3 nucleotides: TGTGCCAGCAGTTCGCCGAGAGCGAGCTCCTACGAGCAGTACGTC.

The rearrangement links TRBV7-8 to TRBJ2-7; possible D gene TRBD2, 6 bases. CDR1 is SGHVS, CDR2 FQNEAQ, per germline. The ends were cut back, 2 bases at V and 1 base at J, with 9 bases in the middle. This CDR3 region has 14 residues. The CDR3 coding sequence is TGTGCCAGCAGCTTATCGCTAGCGTCCTACGAGCAGTACTTC. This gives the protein CASSLSLASYEQYF.

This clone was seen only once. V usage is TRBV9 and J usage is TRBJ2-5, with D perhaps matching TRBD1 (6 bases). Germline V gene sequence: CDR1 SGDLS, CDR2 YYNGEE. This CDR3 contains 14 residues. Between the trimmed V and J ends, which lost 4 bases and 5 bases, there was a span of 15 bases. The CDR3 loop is CASSPGQSWETQYF. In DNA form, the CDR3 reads TGTGCCAGCAGCCCCGGACAGTCCTGGGAGACCCAGTACTTC.

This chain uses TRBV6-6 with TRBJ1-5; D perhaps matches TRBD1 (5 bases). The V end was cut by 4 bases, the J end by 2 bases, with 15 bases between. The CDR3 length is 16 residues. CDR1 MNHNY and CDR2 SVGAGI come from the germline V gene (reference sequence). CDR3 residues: CASSSALQVGNQPQHF. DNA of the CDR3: TGTGCCAGCAGTTCCGCGCTACAGGTTGGCAATCAGCCCCAGCATTTT.

Here the CDR3 reads CASSNTRVLGEKLFF. As DNA, the CDR3 is TGTGCCAGCAGCAATACACGGGTTCTTGGTGAAAAACTGTTTTTT. V is TRBV28 and J is TRBJ1-4; D gene unclear. This CDR3 has 15 residues. V lost 6 bases to trimming and J lost 7 bases, with 18 bases between them. Germline V gene data show CDR1 as MDHEN and CDR2 as SYDVKM.

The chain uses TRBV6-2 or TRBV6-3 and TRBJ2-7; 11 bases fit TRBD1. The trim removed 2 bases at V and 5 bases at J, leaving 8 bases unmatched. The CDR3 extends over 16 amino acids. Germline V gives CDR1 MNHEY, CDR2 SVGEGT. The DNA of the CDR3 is TGTGCCAGCAGTTACACTCCGGGACAGGGGGTCCACGAGCAGTACTTC. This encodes CASSYTPGQGVHEQYF.